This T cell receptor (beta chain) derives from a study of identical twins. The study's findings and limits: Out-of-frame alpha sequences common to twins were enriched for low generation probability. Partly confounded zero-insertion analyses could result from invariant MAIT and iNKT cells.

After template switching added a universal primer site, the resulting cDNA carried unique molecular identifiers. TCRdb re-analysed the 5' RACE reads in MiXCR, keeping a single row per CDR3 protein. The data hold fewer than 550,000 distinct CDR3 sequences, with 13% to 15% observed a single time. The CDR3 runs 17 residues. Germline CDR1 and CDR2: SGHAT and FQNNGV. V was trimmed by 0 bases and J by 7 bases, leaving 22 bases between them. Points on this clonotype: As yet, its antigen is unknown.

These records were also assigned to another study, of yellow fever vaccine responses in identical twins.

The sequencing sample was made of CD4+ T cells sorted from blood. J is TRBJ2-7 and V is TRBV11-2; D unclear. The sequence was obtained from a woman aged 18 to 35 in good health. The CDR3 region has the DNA TGTGCCAGCAGCTTAGATTTTGGGAACCCGACCATGAGGGAGCAGTACTTC. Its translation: CASSLDFGNPTMREQYF.